This TCR beta chain was sequenced in a study of human T cells and chemical hapten exposure. This sample's time point: pre-sensitization, week 0. Described treatment: therapeutic diphenylcyclopropenone sensitization with weekly scalp DPC. V trimming: 6 bases; J trimming: 0 bases; junction bases outside the gene matches: 12. The CDR3 extends over 18 amino acids. MiXCR, applied by TCRdb to the RACE reads, yields one record per CDR3 protein. The sample has approximately 400,000 distinct CDR3 sequences, roughly 5.3% seen once. The input for sequencing was whole blood, taken in connection with sensitization to the hapten diphenylcyclopropenone (DPC). The TCR comes from a woman aged 45-60 years with alopecia areata. Some clones in this sample may be carry-over from other donors' samples. The chain employs TRBV12-3 or TRBV12-4 and TRBJ2-3, with 10 bases that match TRBD2. The CDR3: CASSDPYGLAESTDTQYF. The CDR3 DNA sequence: TGTGCCAGCAGCGACCCCTACGGACTAGCGGAGAGCACAGATACGCAGTATTTT.